The next 11 T cell receptor beta chains were all read from a single sample in a study of cytotoxic CD8 clonotypes in ibrutinib-treated CLL. Data came from immunoSEQ multiplex PCR; TCRdb stores just in-frame clones and leaves some out. The sample has 110,000 to 150,000 clones, around 77% seen once; the top ten hold 28%. Sequenced here: PBMCs, sampled after 12 months of ibrutinib treatment. All receptors derive from a human donor with chronic lymphocytic leukemia.

This clone was seen more than once but under ten times. V is TRBV19 and J is TRBJ1-5, with D tentatively TRBD1 (5 bases). Between the trimmed V and J ends, which lost 3 bases and 4 bases, there was a span of 13 bases. The CDR3 covers 15 residues. Germline CDR1 and CDR2: LNHDA and SQIVND (reference sequence). Written as DNA, the CDR3 is TGTGCCAGTAGTATCCTAATGGGGGATAATCAGCCCCAGCATTTT. Protein: CASSILMGDNQPQHF.

This clone has just a few counts. A junction end diverges from the germline sequence, so it may reflect a read error. This sequence joins TRBV7-7 and TRBJ1-4; possibly TRBD1 for D (5 bases). From germline, CDR1 is SSHAT and CDR2 FNYEAQ (reference sequence). The CDR3 covers 14 residues. CDR3 nucleotide sequence: TGTGCTAGCAGCTTTACAGGCGATGGCGAAAAACTGTTTTTT. Protein product: CASSFTGDGEKLFF.

The chain is built from TRBV2 and TRBJ2-3; unclear D gene. Trimming shortened V by 6 bases and J by 5 bases, and 6 bases separated the two germline ends. The V gene's germline CDR1 is SNHLY and CDR2 FYNNEI. This CDR3 has 11 amino acids. CDR3 in DNA: TGTGCCAGCAGGTCGGGAGATACGCAGTATTTT. Translating gives CASRSGDTQYF.

The chain is built from TRBV6-5 and TRBJ2-7; no clear D gene. The CDR3 has 15 amino acids. V lost 6 bases and J lost 2, with 17 bases in between. Per the germline V gene, CDR1 is MNHEY and CDR2 is SVGAGI. The CDR3 region has the DNA TGTGCCAGCAGAGACCGCAGGTTAGCCCCCTACGAGCAGTACTTC. This gives the protein CASRDRRLAPYEQYF.

This chain joins TRBV4-3 and TRBJ1-1; D unresolved. CDR3 length equals 14 residues. The germline gives CDR1 LGHNA, CDR2 YSLEER. Trimming cost V 2 bases and J 0 bases, with 7 bases left between them. The CDR3 loop is CASSQLGMNTEAFF. The CDR3 DNA is TGCGCCAGCAGCCAACTTGGGATGAACACTGAAGCTTTCTTT.

V usage is TRBV7-9 and J usage is TRBJ1-2; D uncertain. This CDR3 has 14 residues. Trimming left V 0 bases short and J 4 bases short, with 9 bases between. The germline V gene encodes CDR1 SEHNR and CDR2 FQNEAQ (reference sequence). The CDR3 region has the DNA TGTGCCAGCAGCTTAGCCGTGCGAATCTATGGCTACACCTTC. Translation gives CASSLAVRIYGYTF.

The rearrangement links TRBV25-1 to TRBJ2-7; TRBD2 aligns across 9 bases. Germline V gene lookup returns CDR1 MGHDK and CDR2 SYGVNS. V shed 3 bases, J shed 0 bases, and the junction held 0 bases outside the gene matches. The CDR3 covers 14 residues. The CDR3 is CASSDSGSSYEQYF. In DNA form, the CDR3 reads TGTGCCAGCAGTGATAGCGGGAGCTCCTACGAGCAGTACTTC.

The V call is TRBV5-1, the J call TRBJ2-2; no definite D call. There are 16 residues in the CDR3. CDR1 and CDR2 (germline): SGHRS, YFSETQ. The germline V and J ends were trimmed by 0 bases and 6 bases, with 15 bases remaining between them. As DNA, the CDR3 is TGCGCCAGCAGCTTGGCCACGGGCTTTGGTGCCGGGGAGCTGTTTTTT. It translates to CASSLATGFGAGELFF.

This clone was seen a handful of times. The chain's CDR3 is CASRAGTGNEKLFF. In DNA, the CDR3 is TGTGCCAGCAGAGCCGGGACAGGGAATGAAAAACTGTTTTTT. This sequence joins TRBV7-2 and TRBJ1-4; 9 nucleotides align to TRBD1. The ends lost 6 bases at V and 5 bases at J; junction bases unmatched: 4. Germline loops: CDR1 SGHTA, CDR2 FQGNSA. The CDR3 covers 14 residues. Full variable domain (remainder filled in from reference TRBV7-2 and TRBJ1-4): GAGVSQSPSNKVTEKGKDVELRCDPISGHTALYWYRQSLGQGLEFLIYFQGNSAPDKSGLPSDRFSAERTGGSVSTLTIQRTQQEDSAVYLCASRAGTGNEKLFFGSGTQLSVL.

This clone appeared a few times. The V call is TRBV4-2, the J call TRBJ2-7; 8 nucleotides align to TRBD1. The V gene end was trimmed by 3 bases and the J gene end by 0 bases; junction bases not matched to a gene: 7. This CDR3 comprises 16 residues. The germline V gene has CDR1 LGHNA and CDR2 YNFKEQ. CDR3 region: CASSQATGTGSYEQYF. The CDR3 bases are TGTGCCAGCAGCCAGGCTACCGGGACAGGCTCCTACGAGCAGTACTTC.

This clone came up a few times. The chain joins TRBV19 to TRBJ1-2; D possibly corresponds to TRBD1 (5 bases). Deletions cut 6 bases from V and 7 bases from J, with 12 bases between. The CDR3 length is 12 residues. Per germline, CDR1 LNHDA and CDR2 SQIVND (reference sequence). CDR3 loop: CASRSRDSGYTF. The CDR3 bases are TGTGCCAGTAGGAGCCGGGACTCTGGCTACACCTTC.